This T cell receptor beta chain was sequenced during a study of cytomegalovirus exposure and HLA in healthy donors. About the research overall: Unique TCRs from HLA-typed donors, 65 million to 85 million of them, were held in an early data release. Notes on the study in general: Among TCR beta chains, those listed as cytomegalovirus-associated numbered some 170.

The study ran its PCR with 60 Vbeta and 13 Jbeta primers. Assay: immunoSEQ multiplex PCR; the TCRdb copy retains only in-frame clones and omits some. Here the sample spans about 97,000 clones, around 73% being singletons. As for this clone: Its antigen remains unidentified.

This CDR3 region has 10 residues. V gave up 5 bases and J gave up 5 bases, with 7 bases separating them. From germline, CDR1 is DFQATT and CDR2 SNEGSKA (reference sequence). The TCR originated in a man aged 35 to 55 in good health and CMV-seronegative. The V gene is TRBV20-1, the J gene TRBJ2-7; D is possibly TRBD2 (5 bases). The sequenced material came from PBMCs. CDR3 coding DNA: TGCAGTGCTCCGACTAACGAGCAGTACTTC. It translates to CSAPTNEQYF.